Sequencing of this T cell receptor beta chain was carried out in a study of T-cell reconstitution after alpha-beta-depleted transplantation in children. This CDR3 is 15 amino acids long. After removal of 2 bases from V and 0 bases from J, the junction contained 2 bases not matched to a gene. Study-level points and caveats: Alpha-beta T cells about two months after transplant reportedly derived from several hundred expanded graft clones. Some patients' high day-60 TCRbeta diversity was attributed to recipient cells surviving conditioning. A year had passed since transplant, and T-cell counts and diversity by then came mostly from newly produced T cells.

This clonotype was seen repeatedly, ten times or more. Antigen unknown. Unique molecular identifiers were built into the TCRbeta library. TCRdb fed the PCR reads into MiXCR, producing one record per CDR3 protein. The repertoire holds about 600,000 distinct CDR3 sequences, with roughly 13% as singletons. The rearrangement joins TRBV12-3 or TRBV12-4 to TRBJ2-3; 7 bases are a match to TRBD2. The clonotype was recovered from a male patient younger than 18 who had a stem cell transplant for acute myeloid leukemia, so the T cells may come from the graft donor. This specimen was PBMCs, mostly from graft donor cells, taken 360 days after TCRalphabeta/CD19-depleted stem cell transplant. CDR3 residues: CASSLSGASTDTQYF. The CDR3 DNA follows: TGTGCCAGCAGTTTAAGCGGGGCTAGCACAGATACGCAGTATTTT.